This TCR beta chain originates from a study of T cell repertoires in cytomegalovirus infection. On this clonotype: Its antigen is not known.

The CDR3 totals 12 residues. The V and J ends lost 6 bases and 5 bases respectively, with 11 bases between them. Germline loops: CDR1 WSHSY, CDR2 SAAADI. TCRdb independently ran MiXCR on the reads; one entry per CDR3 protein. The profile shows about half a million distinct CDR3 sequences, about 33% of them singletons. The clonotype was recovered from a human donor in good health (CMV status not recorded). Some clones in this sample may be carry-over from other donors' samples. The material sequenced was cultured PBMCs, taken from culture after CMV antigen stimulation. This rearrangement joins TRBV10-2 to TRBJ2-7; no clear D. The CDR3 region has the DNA TGCGCCAGCAGCGGTAGTGGGAACGAGCAGTACTTC. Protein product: CASSGSGNEQYF.